The clone carrying this T cell receptor beta chain rates as medium-sized (0.01 to 0.1%). Antigen specificity is unknown. Patients had received no treatment of any kind before thyroid surgery. This specimen comes from a study of metastatic and nonmetastatic thyroid tumors. TCRdb re-analyzed the PCR reads through MiXCR. The table shows 3,200 or so clones, with roughly 25% occurring only once. Study-wide results and limits: Versus benign nodules, malignant thyroid tumors reportedly had significantly higher TCR beta diversity, in blood and tumor.

There are 13 residues in the CDR3. Trimming cost V 0 bases and J 7 bases, with 10 bases left between them. Germline V gene data show CDR1 as SQVTM and CDR2 as ANQGSEA. The chain combines TRBV29-1 with TRBJ2-1; a possible D gene is TRBD1 (5 bases). The clonotype was recovered from a female donor with papillary thyroid cancer or a benign thyroid nodule (not recorded which). Some clones in this sample may be carry-over from other donors' samples. Material for sequencing was tumor tissue. The CDR3: CSVEDTSGNEQFF. Written as DNA, the CDR3 is TGCAGCGTTGAAGATACGTCAGGGAATGAGCAGTTCTTC.